The rows below give T cell receptor beta chains drawn from one sample of a study of blood T cell repertoires in COVID-19. Some clones are missing from TCRdb's copy, which holds only in-frame ones; the method was immunoSEQ multiplex PCR. The repertoire holds about 200,000 clones, with around 86% as singletons. Source material: PBMCs or T cells enriched from blood (not recorded which). These receptors were obtained from a woman between 45 and 65 years old with acute COVID-19. CDR3s include the opening cysteine and the closing phenylalanine or tryptophan. A D gene is named only where the DNA matches it firmly. Some rows have no size entry. The others give once, few or many, or a class for an expanded clone.

v_call	clone_size	d_call	j_call	cdr3_aa
TRBV4-3	many	TRBD1	TRBJ2-1	CASSQDRDRAVDEQFF
TRBV5-6	few	-	TRBJ1-1	CASSLRQANTEAFF
TRBV12-1	-	-	TRBJ2-3	CASSSGGTSHTDTQYF
TRBV5-1	-	TRBD1	TRBJ1-1	CASRTGTGDMNTEAFF
TRBV7-2	-	-	TRBJ2-7	CASSLELARIEQYF
TRBV2	-	-	TRBJ1-1	CASSDATRAGEAFF
TRBV20-1	-	-	TRBJ1-2	CSASEGTF
TRBV6-5	-	TRBD1	TRBJ2-2	CASRGGTGSTGELFF
TRBV15	-	TRBD1	TRBJ2-5	CATSTRTGGMETQYF
TRBV4-1	-	-	TRBJ2-3	CASSQEFSSRVQYF
TRBV7-2	-	TRBD2	TRBJ2-1	CASRDGLAGVWEQFF
TRBV19	-	TRBD1	TRBJ1-2	CASSTQSHGTGDYGYTF
TRBV7-9	-	-	TRBJ1-3	CASSEGRYSSGNTIYF
TRBV2	-	TRBD1	TRBJ1-1	CASSWGQQNTEAFF
TRBV19	-	-	TRBJ1-1	CASSITSRDTEAFF
TRBV19	-	TRBD2	TRBJ2-7	CASSSGTSGRYEQYF
TRBV4-3	-	TRBD1	TRBJ1-1	CASSQAPGQGSTEAFF
TRBV5-1	-	TRBD2	TRBJ2-3	CATAVNPSGATSTDTQYF
TRBV7-2	-	-	TRBJ2-3	CASSFSASANTDTQYF
TRBV5-1	-	-	TRBJ1-6	CASSLLQADNSPLHF
TRBV18	-	TRBD2	TRBJ2-1	CASSPLPSSGTYNEQFF
TRBV28	-	TRBD1	TRBJ1-5	CASSSGQGLFGVGPQHF
TRBV18	-	TRBD1	TRBJ1-5	CASSPEIDRGRERPQHF
TRBV28	-	-	TRBJ2-4	CASSLEVNNIQYF